The 9 T cell receptor beta chains presented below share a single source sample, sequenced in a study of T cell responses to AZD1222 COVID-19 vaccine. Clones were sequenced by immunoSEQ multiplex PCR, and TCRdb holds only the in-frame ones, with some missing. This table has 130,000 to 150,000 clones, approximately 93% appearing once. This specimen consisted of peripheral blood, obtained after recovery from COVID-19. Receptors originate from an adult who had recovered from COVID-19.

This clone was recorded once. The chain uses TRBV5-1 and TRBJ2-5; tentative D call: TRBD1 (6 bases). Per germline, CDR1 SGHRS and CDR2 YFSETQ. The CDR3 sequence is 13 residues long. Trimming pared 4 bases from V and 2 bases from J, leaving 9 bases between. CDR3 sequence (DNA): TGCGCCAGCAGCAAGGGACATCAAGAGACCCAGTACTTC. The encoded protein is CASSKGHQETQYF.

The genes are TRBV6-5 and TRBJ2-7, with TRBD2 as a possible D gene (6 bases). The V and J ends lost 6 bases and 2 bases respectively, with 17 bases between them. The CDR3 length is 15 residues. CDR1 and CDR2 from the germline V gene are MNHEY and SVGAGI. The CDR3 nucleotides are TGTGCCAGCAGCTCCGCCGGGACTGCAGCCTACGAGCAGTACTTC. Amino acid sequence: CASSSAGTAAYEQYF.

The gene calls are TRBV6-5 and TRBJ1-1; D is perhaps TRBD1 (5 bases). V shed 7 bases and J shed 1 base, with 10 bases lying between them. From germline, CDR1 is MNHEY and CDR2 SVGAGI. CDR3 length equals 13 residues. The CDR3 protein is CASTLGQNTEAFF. The DNA for the CDR3 is TGTGCCAGCACCCTGGGGCAGAACACTGAAGCTTTCTTT.

V gene TRBV7-3 combines with J gene TRBJ2-1, with 8 bases matching TRBD2. CDR3 length: 17 residues. Germline loops: CDR1 SGHTA, CDR2 FQGTGA. V lost 2 bases, J lost 7 bases, and 13 bases stayed unmatched. In DNA, the CDR3 is TGTGCCAGCAGCTTATCCGGGAGGGCCCCTCGGTGGAATGAGCAGTTCTTC. It is translated as CASSLSGRAPRWNEQFF.

The chain links TRBV27 to TRBJ2-3, with 10 bases that match TRBD1. The CDR3 spans 16 residues. Germline V lookup: CDR1 MNHEY, CDR2 SMNVEV (reference sequence). V dropped 2 bases and J dropped 4; count of bases not matched to a gene: 6. CDR3 coding DNA: TGTGCCAGCAGTTTACAGACAGGGGGCGGGCCAGATACGCAGTATTTT. Amino acids: CASSLQTGGGPDTQYF.

The gene calls are TRBV18 and TRBJ2-3; D uncertain. Germline lookup yields CDR1 KGHSH and CDR2 LQKENI. CDR3 length: 15 residues. V was trimmed by 4 bases and J by 3 bases, leaving 14 bases between them. The DNA for the CDR3 is TGTGCCAGCTCACACCCCGCCGAGGAGACAGATACGCAGTATTTT. This encodes CASSHPAEETDTQYF.

The chain uses TRBV19 and TRBJ2-2; D possibly corresponds to TRBD2 (5 bases). Germline V gene lookup returns CDR1 LNHDA and CDR2 SQIVND (reference sequence). CDR3 length: 15 residues. Trimming cost V 6 bases and J 6 bases, with 17 bases left between them. The CDR3, as DNA: TGTGCCAGTAGGAGAGGGCCAACCGGACCCGGGGAGCTGTTTTTT. It encodes CASRRGPTGPGELFF.

The chain uses TRBV7-6 and TRBJ2-2; 15 bases match TRBD2. J gave up 4 bases and V 4 bases, and 1 base lay outside the gene matches. From germline, CDR1 is SGHVS and CDR2 FNYEAQ. The CDR3 runs to 16 residues. CDR3 nucleotide sequence: TGTGCCAGCAGCTCGGGACTAGCGGGAGGCACCGGGGAGCTGTTTTTT. It encodes CASSSGLAGGTGELFF.

The V gene is TRBV19, the J gene TRBJ1-1; 7 bases map to TRBD1. Germline V CDR1 and CDR2: LNHDA, SQIVND (reference sequence). V was pared by 6 bases and J by 3 bases, with 10 bases of the junction left unmatched. This CDR3 region has 15 residues. The CDR3 loop is CASSKRTGPYTEAFF. The CDR3 DNA is TGTGCCAGTAGCAAAAGGACAGGTCCCTACACTGAAGCTTTCTTT.